This T cell receptor beta chain came from a study of blood T cell repertoires in COVID-19. Study details: Samples taken during acute and convalescent COVID-19 were collected in the United States, Italy and Spain. In each case, the material was cDNA or gDNA derived from T cells, B-cell-depleted T cells, or PBMCs.

Seattle enrolled patients during active infection and tracked them longitudinally. With 2 bases removed from V and 4 bases from J, the gap between germline ends came to 11 bases. CDR3 length: 14 residues. Per the germline V gene, CDR1 is MNHNS and CDR2 is SASEGT. Authors' data handling: For nucleated cells, counts were estimated from reference gene primer amplification. The method was immunoSEQ multiplex PCR; TCRdb's version includes in-frame clones alone and lacks a portion of them. D and trimming were read from the DNA, whereas the V and J calls and clone size are those reported in that table. The table records roughly 100,000 clones, roughly 87% of them present only once.

The V gene is TRBV6-1, the J gene TRBJ1-2, with D possibly matching TRBD1 (5 bases). The sample consisted of peripheral blood. The receptor was isolated from a woman between 45 and 60 years old with COVID-19, enrolled during active disease. CDR3 coding DNA: TGTGCCAGCAGTGAAAGGGGAGGTGGCTATGGCTACACCTTC. This gives the protein CASSERGGGYGYTF.